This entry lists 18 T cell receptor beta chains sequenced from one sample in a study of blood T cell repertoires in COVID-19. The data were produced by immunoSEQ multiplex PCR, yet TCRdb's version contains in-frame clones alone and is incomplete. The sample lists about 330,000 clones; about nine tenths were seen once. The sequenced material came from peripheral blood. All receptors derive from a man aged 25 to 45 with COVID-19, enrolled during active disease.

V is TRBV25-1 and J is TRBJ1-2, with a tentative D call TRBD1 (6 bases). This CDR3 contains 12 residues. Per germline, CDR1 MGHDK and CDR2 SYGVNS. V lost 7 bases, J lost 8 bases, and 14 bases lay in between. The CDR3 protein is CASNGGARGYTF. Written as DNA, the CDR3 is TGTGCCAGCAATGGGGGGGCGCGGGGCTACACCTTC.

The CDR3: CASSGLGRTVTKNTEAFF. DNA for the CDR3: TGTGCCAGTAGTGGATTGGGCAGGACCGTGACTAAGAACACTGAAGCTTTCTTT. The V gene is TRBV19, the J gene TRBJ1-1; no definite D call. Per the germline V gene, CDR1 is LNHDA and CDR2 is SQIVND (reference sequence). There are 18 residues in the CDR3. The V end lost 5 bases, the J end lost 1 base, and 23 bases lay between the germline ends.

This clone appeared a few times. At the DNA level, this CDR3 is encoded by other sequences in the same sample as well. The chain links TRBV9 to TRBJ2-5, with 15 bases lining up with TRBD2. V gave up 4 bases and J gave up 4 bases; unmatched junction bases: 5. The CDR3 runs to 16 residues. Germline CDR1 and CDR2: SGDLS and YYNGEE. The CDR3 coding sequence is TGTGCCAGCAGCCGGACTAGCGGGGGGGCCGGAGAGACCCAGTACTTC. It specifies CASSRTSGGAGETQYF.

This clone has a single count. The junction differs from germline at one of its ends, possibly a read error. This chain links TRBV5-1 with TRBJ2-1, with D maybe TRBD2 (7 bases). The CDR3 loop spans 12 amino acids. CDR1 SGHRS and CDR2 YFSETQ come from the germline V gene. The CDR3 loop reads CASSPLEGGLVF. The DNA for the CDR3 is TGCGCCAGCAGCCCCCTCGAGGGGGGGCTAGTCTTC.

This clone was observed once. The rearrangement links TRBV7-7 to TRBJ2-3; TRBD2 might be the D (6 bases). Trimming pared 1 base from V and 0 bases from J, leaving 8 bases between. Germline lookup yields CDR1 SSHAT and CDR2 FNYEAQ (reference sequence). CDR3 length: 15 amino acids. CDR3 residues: CASSLGGRSTDTQYF. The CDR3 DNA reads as TGTGCCAGCAGCTTAGGAGGGAGGAGCACAGATACGCAGTATTTT.

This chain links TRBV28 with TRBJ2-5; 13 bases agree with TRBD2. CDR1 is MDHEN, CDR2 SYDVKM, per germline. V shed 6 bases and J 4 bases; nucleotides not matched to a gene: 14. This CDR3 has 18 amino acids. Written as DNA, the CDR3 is TGTGCCAGCAGCTCTCCCGGACTAGCGGGAGCGGGGAGAGAGACCCAGTACTTC. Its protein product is CASSSPGLAGAGRETQYF.

CDR3 nucleotide sequence: TGTGCCAGCAGTCCCGACAGTACGAGGCAGCATTTT. Protein product: CASSPDSTRQHF. The V call is TRBV2, the J call TRBJ1-5, with D perhaps matching TRBD1 (5 bases). This CDR3 is 12 amino acids long. Trimming pared 5 bases from V and 13 bases from J, leaving 15 bases between. Germline CDR1 is SNHLY and CDR2 is FYNNEI. Drawing the rest from reference TRBV2 and TRBJ1-5, the complete variable domain is EPEVTQTPSHQVTQMGQEVILRCVPISNHLYFYWYRQILGQKVEFLVSFYNNEISEKSEIFDDQFSVERPDGSNFTLKIRSTKLEDSAMYFCASSPDSTRQHFGDGTRLSIL.

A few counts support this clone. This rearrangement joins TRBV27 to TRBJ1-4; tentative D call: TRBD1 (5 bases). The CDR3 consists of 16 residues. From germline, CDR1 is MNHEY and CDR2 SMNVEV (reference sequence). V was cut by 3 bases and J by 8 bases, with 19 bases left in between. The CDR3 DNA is TGTGCCAGCAGTTTTACCCGGGACTTAACGGGGGAAAAACTGTTTTTT. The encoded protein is CASSFTRDLTGEKLFF. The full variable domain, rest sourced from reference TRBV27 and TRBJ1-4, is EAQVTQNPRYLITVTGKKLTVTCSQNMNHEYMSWYRQDPGLGLRQIYYSMNVEVTDKGDVPEGYKVSRKEKRNFPLILESPSPNQTSLYFCASSFTRDLTGEKLFFGSGTQLSVL.

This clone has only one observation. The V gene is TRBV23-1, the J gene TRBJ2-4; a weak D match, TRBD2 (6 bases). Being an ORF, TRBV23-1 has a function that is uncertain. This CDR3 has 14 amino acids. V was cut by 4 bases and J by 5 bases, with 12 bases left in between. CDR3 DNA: TGCGCCAGCAGTCGGGGCAGGGAGGAAAACATTCAGTACTTC. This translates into CASSRGREENIQYF.

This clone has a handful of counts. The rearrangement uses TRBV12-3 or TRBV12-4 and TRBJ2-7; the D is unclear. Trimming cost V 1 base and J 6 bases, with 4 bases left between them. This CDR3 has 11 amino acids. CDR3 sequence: CASSLVSEQYF. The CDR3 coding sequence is TGTGCCAGCAGTTTAGTTAGCGAGCAGTACTTC.

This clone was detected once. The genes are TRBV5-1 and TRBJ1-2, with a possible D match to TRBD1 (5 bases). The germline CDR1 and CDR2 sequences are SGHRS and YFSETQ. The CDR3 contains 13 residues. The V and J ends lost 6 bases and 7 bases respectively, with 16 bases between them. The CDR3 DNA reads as TGCGCCAGCACCAGGGCAGGATTCTCTGGCTACACCTTC. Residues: CASTRAGFSGYTF. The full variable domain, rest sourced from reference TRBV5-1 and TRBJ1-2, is KAGVTQTPRYLIKTRGQQVTLSCSPISGHRSVSWYQQTPGQGLQFLFEYFSETQRNKGNFPGRFSGRQFSNSRSEMNVSTLELGDSALYLCASTRAGFSGYTFGSGTRLTVV.

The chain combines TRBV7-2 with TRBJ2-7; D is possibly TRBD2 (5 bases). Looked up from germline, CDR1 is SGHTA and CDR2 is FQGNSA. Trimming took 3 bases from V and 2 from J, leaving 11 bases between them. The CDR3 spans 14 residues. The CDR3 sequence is CASSFYGEPYEQYF. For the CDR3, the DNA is TGTGCCAGCAGCTTTTACGGGGAACCCTACGAGCAGTACTTC.

The CDR3 sequence: CATGLAGSYEQYF. CDR3 DNA: TGTGCCACTGGACTAGCGGGATCCTACGAGCAGTACTTC. The gene calls are TRBV24-1 and TRBJ2-7, with 12 nucleotides matching TRBD2. The CDR3 is made up of 13 amino acids. From germline, CDR1 is KGHDR and CDR2 SFDVKD. The V and J ends lost 10 bases and 1 base, in that order; junction bases with no gene match: 1.

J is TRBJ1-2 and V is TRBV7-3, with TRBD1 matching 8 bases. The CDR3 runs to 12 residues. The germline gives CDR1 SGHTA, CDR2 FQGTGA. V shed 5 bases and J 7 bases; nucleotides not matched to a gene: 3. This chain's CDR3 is CASSPTGVGYTF. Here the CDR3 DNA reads TGTGCCAGCAGCCCGACAGGGGTTGGCTACACCTTC.

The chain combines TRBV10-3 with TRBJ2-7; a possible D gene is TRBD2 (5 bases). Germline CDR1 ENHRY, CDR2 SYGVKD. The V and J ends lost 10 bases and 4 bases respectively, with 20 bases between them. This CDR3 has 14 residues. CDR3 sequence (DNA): TGTGCCACTCAATCCGGGATAGGTAAATACGAGCAGTACTTC. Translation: CATQSGIGKYEQYF.

CDR3 bases: TGCGCCAGCAGCCAAGGCTTAGCGGGGTGGGGCTACGAGCAGTACTTC. Translated, it gives CASSQGLAGWGYEQYF. This chain uses TRBV4-1 with TRBJ2-7; 8 nucleotides line up with TRBD2. Germline V gene data show CDR1 as MGHRA and CDR2 as YSYEKL. This CDR3 has 16 residues. The ends lost 1 base at V and 3 bases at J; junction bases unmatched: 8.

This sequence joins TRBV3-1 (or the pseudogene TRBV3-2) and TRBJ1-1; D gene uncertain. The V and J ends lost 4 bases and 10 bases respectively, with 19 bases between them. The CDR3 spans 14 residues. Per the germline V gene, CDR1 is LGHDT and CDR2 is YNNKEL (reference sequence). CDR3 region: CASSPHPLSSGAFF. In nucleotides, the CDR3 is TGTGCCAGCAGCCCTCACCCCCTTTCCTCCGGAGCTTTCTTT.

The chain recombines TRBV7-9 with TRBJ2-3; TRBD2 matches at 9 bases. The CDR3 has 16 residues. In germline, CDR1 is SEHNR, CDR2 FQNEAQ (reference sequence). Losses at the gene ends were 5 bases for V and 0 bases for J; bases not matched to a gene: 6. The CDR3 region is CASSPRTSASTDTQYF. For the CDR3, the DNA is TGTGCCAGCAGCCCCCGGACTAGCGCAAGCACAGATACGCAGTATTTT.